This T cell receptor (beta chain) was identified in a study of cytomegalovirus exposure and HLA in healthy donors. Whole-study context: HLA-typed donors were the source of 90 million or so unique TCRs, which an early data release held. Study conclusions and caveats: It is likely that the observed cluster of highly shared sequence variants was a sequencing artifact. Analyses of presence and absence presupposed an approximately uniform sequencing depth across donors. Immune exposure was documented only through CMV serostatus.

Primers: 60 Vbeta forward and 13 Jbeta reverse. The method was immunoSEQ multiplex PCR; TCRdb's version includes in-frame clones alone and lacks a portion of them. The sample lists 170,000 or so clones, around 77% occurring once. As for this clone: No antigen is known for it.

The CDR3 is 14 residues long. V was cut by 4 bases and J by 3 bases, with 14 bases left in between. The germline gives CDR1 SGHDT, CDR2 YYEEEE. Sequencing was carried out using PBMCs. The chain employs TRBV5-6 and TRBJ2-7; D perhaps matches TRBD1 (5 bases). The sequence derives from a man between 60 and 75 years old in good health and CMV-seronegative. The CDR3 sequence: CASSQPGIYYEQYF. The CDR3 nucleotides read TGTGCCAGCAGCCAACCAGGGATTTACTACGAGCAGTACTTC.